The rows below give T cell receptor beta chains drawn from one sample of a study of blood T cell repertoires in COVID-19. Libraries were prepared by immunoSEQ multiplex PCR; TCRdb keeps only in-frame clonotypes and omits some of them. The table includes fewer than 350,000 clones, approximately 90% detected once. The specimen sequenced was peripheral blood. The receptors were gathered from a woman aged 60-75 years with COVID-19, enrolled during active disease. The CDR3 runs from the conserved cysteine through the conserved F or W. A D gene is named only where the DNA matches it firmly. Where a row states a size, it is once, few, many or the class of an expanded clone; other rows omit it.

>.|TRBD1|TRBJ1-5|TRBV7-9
CASSLGDRDNQPQHF
TGTGCCAGCAGCTTAGGGGACAGGGACAATCAGCCCCAGCATTTT
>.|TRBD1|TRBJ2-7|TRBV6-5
CASSYQGQGASEQYF
TGTGCCAGCAGTTATCAGGGACAGGGGGCGTCAGAGCAGTACTTC
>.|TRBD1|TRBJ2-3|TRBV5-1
CASNLGDRGGDTQYF
TGCGCCAGCAACTTAGGGGACAGGGGGGGAGATACGCAGTATTTT
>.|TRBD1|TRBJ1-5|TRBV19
CASSLGQGLVGNQPQHF
TGTGCCAGTAGTTTAGGACAGGGCTTGGTTGGCAATCAGCCCCAGCATTTT
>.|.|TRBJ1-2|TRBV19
CASHVRGDSNYGYTF
TGTGCCAGTCACGTTCGGGGGGATTCTAACTATGGCTACACCTTC
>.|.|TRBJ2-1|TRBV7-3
CASSSSGAYNEQFF
TGTGCCAGCAGCTCGAGTGGGGCGTACAATGAGCAGTTCTTC
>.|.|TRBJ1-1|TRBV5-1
CASTPAITRSTEAFF
TGCGCCAGCACCCCCGCGATAACTAGGAGCACTGAAGCTTTCTTT
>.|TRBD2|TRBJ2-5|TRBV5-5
CASSLTGGWAQYF
TGTGCCAGCAGCTTGACGGGGGGATGGGCCCAATACTTC
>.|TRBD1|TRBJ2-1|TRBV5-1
CASIFSPGQGGGEQFF
TGCGCCAGCATTTTTTCTCCGGGACAGGGGGGAGGTGAGCAGTTCTTC
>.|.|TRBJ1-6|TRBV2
CASSVGVNSPLHF
TGTGCCAGCAGCGTAGGGGTTAATTCACCCCTCCACTTT
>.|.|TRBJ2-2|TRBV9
CASSVGKWETGELFF
TGTGCCAGCAGCGTAGGAAAATGGGAGACCGGGGAGCTGTTTTTT
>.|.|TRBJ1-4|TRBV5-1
CASSTGRGNEKLFF
TGCGCCAGCAGCACCGGACGGGGTAATGAAAAACTGTTTTTT
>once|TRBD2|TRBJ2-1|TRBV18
CASSAPGLAGVSEQFF
TGTGCCAGCTCAGCCCCGGGACTAGCGGGGGTAAGTGAGCAGTTCTTC
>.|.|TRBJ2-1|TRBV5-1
CASSLTHNNEQFF
TGCGCCAGCAGCTTGACCCACAACAATGAGCAGTTCTTC
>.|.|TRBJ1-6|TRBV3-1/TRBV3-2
CASSHRGGGNNSPLHF
TGTGCCAGCAGCCACAGAGGCGGGGGCAATAATTCACCCCTCCACTTT
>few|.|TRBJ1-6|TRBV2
CASRLGTFSSYNSPLHF
TGTGCCAGCCGGCTCGGGACTTTTAGCTCCTATAATTCACCCCTCCACTTT